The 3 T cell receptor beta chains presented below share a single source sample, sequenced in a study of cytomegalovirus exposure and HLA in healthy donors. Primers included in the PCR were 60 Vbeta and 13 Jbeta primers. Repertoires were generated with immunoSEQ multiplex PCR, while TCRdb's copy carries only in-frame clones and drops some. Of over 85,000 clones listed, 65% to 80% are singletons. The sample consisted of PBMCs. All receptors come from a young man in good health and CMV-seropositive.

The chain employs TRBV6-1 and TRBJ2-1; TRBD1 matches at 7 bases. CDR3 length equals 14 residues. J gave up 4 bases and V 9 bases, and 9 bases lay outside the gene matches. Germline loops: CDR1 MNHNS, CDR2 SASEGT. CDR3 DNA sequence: TGTGCCAGTATCGAGGGGACAGATTACAATGAGCAGTTCTTC. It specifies CASIEGTDYNEQFF.

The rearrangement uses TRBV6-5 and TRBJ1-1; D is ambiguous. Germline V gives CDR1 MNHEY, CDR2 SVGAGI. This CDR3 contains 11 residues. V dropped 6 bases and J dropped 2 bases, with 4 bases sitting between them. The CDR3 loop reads CASRLNTEAFF. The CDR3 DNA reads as TGTGCCAGCAGGTTAAACACTGAAGCTTTCTTT.

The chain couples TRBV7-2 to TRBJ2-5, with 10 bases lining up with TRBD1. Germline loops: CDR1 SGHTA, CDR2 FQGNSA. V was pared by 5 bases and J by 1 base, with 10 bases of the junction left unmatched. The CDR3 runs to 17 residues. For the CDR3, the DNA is TGTGCCAGCAGCCCCGGGACAGGGGTCCGGGGCCAAGAGACCCAGTACTTC. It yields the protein CASSPGTGVRGQETQYF.